The 22 T cell receptor beta chains in this list originate from one sample, sequenced in a study of molecular identifiers for immune sequencing clone quantification. Each CDR3 protein is one row after TCRdb ran MiXCR on the PCR reads. This sample carries 100,000 or so distinct CDR3 sequences, over 30% of them seen once, and the ten largest clones take approximately 4%. Sequenced sample: naive CD8+ T cells from blood, with Jurkat cell RNA spiked in. Described subset: FACS-sorted CD8+CD4-CCR7+CD45RA+ naive T cells. These receptors all stem from a human donor in good health. Some libraries in this study had Jurkat cell RNA spiked in.

A single count supports this clonotype. CDR3 nucleotides: TGTGCCAGCAGTTTAGGAGCCAATGAGCAGTTCTTC. Its translation: CASSLGANEQFF. This chain joins TRBV27 and TRBJ2-1; D call uncertain. In germline, CDR1 is MNHEY, CDR2 SMNVEV (reference sequence). The CDR3 spans 12 residues. V lost 2 bases, J lost 6 bases, and 5 bases lay in between.

This clonotype was detected only a few times. This chain connects TRBV20-1 to TRBJ2-7, with D possibly being TRBD1 (6 bases). The V gene's germline CDR1 is DFQATT and CDR2 SNEGSKA (reference sequence). This CDR3 region has 14 residues. Trimming removed 0 bases at V and 2 bases at J, with 11 bases between. CDR3 sequence reads: CSARDPGTPYEQYF. Written as DNA, the CDR3 is TGCAGTGCTAGAGATCCCGGGACACCCTACGAGCAGTACTTC.

V gene TRBV2 combines with J gene TRBJ2-3; TRBD1 aligns across 7 bases. This CDR3 is built from 15 residues. Trimming cost V 3 bases and J 7 bases; bases outside gene matches: 10. CDR1 is SNHLY and CDR2 is FYNNEI in the germline V gene. The CDR3 DNA follows: TGTGCCAGCAGTGACGGGGACAGTGGGCGGAATACGCAGTATTTT. Translation gives CASSDGDSGRNTQYF.

This rearrangement joins TRBV27 to TRBJ2-3; TRBD2 aligns across 9 bases. With 2 bases clipped from V and 7 bases from J, the junction kept 10 bases outside the gene matches. CDR3 length: 16 amino acids. The germline CDR1 and CDR2 sequences are MNHEY and SMNVEV (reference sequence). The CDR3 DNA reads TGTGCCAGCAGTTTAGAGCGGGAGGCCTTGATGAATACGCAGTATTTT. It codes for CASSLEREALMNTQYF.

The rearrangement joins TRBV12-3 or TRBV12-4 to TRBJ1-1, with D possibly matching TRBD1 (5 bases). Trimming left V 8 bases short and J 5 bases short, with 9 bases between. The CDR3 has 11 residues. The CDR3 nucleotides read TGTGCCAGCCATTCAGGGACTGAAGCTTTCTTT. Translated, it gives CASHSGTEAFF.

To note about this clonotype: A much larger clonotype is one base distant, so this may be a read error. V is TRBV27 and J is TRBJ2-3, with D maybe TRBD1 (6 bases). The CDR3 spans 15 residues. Germline values: CDR1 MNHEY, CDR2 SMNVEV (reference sequence). The CDR3 loop is CASTSLTGSTDTQNF. The CDR3, as DNA: TGTGCCAGCACCTCTTTGACAGGAAGCACAGATACGCAGAATTTT.

Note on this clonotype: It may be a read error: a sequence one base away is much more abundant. The genes are TRBV7-9 and TRBJ1-1; TRBD1 matches 11 bases. Germline-derived CDR1 and CDR2 are SEHNR and FQNEAQ (reference sequence). This CDR3 is built from 15 residues. CDR3 loop: CASSPGQGANTEASF. The CDR3 DNA is TGTGCCAGCAGCCCCGGACAGGGGGCGAACACTGAAGCTTCCTTT.

This clonotype was picked up many times. This chain uses TRBV19 with TRBJ1-1; the D is unclear. The CDR3 contains 13 residues. V was clipped by 8 bases and J by 0 bases, with 10 bases between them. The germline V gene has CDR1 LNHDA and CDR2 SQIVND (reference sequence). This CDR3 reads CASFAGLNTEAFF. The CDR3 DNA sequence: TGTGCCAGTTTCGCAGGTTTGAACACTGAAGCTTTCTTT.

In regard to this clonotype: One end of the junction fails to match germline, which may point to a read error. The V gene is TRBV7-9, the J gene TRBJ2-2, with D unclear. The CDR3 is 14 amino acids. Germline assignment: CDR1 SEHNR and CDR2 FQNEAQ (reference sequence). The CDR3 region has the DNA TGTGCCGGCAGCTTAGGACCCAACACCGGGGAGCTGTTTTTT. The encoded protein is CAGSLGPNTGELFF.

The chain couples TRBV7-6 to TRBJ2-5, with 7 bases identical to TRBD1. Trimming took 5 bases from V and 2 from J; bases not matched to a gene: 5. CDR1 and CDR2 (germline): SGHVS, FNYEAQ. CDR3 length: 14 residues. The CDR3 nucleotides read TGTGCCAGCAGCCCCTGGGACAGACAAGAGACCCAGTACTTC. This sequence encodes CASSPWDRQETQYF.

This chain uses TRBV20-1 with TRBJ2-3, with 7 bases that match TRBD1. This CDR3 spans 15 amino acids. Germline values: CDR1 DFQATT, CDR2 SNEGSKA (reference sequence). Losses at the gene ends were 6 bases for V and 4 bases for J; bases not matched to a gene: 13. The CDR3 loop reads CSAPVADRVADTQYF. For the CDR3, the DNA is TGCAGTGCCCCAGTCGCTGACAGGGTTGCAGATACGCAGTATTTT.

J is TRBJ2-6 and V is TRBV19, with 9 bases fitting TRBD1. Trimming cost V 2 bases and J 3 bases; bases outside gene matches: 11. The V gene's germline CDR1 is LNHDA and CDR2 SQIVND (reference sequence). The CDR3 length is 19 residues. CDR3 sequence: CASSINYLTGGFGANVLTF. Written as DNA, the CDR3 is TGTGCCAGTAGTATAAATTATCTGACAGGGGGTTTTGGGGCCAACGTCCTGACTTTC. The whole variable domain, remainder taken from reference TRBV19 and TRBJ2-6, is DGGITQSPKYLFRKEGQNVTLSCEQNLNHDAMYWYRQDPGQGLRLIYYSQIVNDFQKGDIAEGYSVSREKKESFPLTVTSAQKNPTAFYLCASSINYLTGGFGANVLTFGAGSRLTVL.

To note about this clonotype: Germline and junction disagree at one end, which may indicate a read error. The J gene is TRBJ1-3, the V gene TRBV19; D is perhaps TRBD1 (5 bases). The CDR3 loop spans 14 amino acids. In germline, CDR1 is LNHDA, CDR2 SQIVND (reference sequence). Written as DNA, the CDR3 is TGTGCCAGTAGTGGGGCCGCTTCTGGAAACACCATTTTTTTT. As protein: CASSGAASGNTIFF.

Notes on this clonotype: This may come from a read error, since a much larger clone is one base off. The rearrangement uses TRBV28 and TRBJ2-5, with D maybe TRBD2 (5 bases). CDR1 is MDHEN, CDR2 SYDVKM, per germline. The CDR3 is 13 residues long. Trimming pared 6 bases from V and 2 bases from J, leaving 10 bases between. The CDR3 is CASRSEGQETQYF. CDR3 in DNA: TGTGCCAGCAGAAGTGAGGGTCAAGAGACCCAGTACTTC.

V usage is TRBV27 and J usage is TRBJ2-3; TRBD2 agrees at 10 bases. J gave up 4 bases and V 0 bases, and 13 bases lay outside the gene matches. The CDR3 has 19 amino acids. The germline gives CDR1 MNHEY, CDR2 SMNVEV (reference sequence). The CDR3 DNA is TGTGCCAGCAGTTTATCGGCCGGGACTAGCGTGGTTAGGGCAGATACGCAGTATTTT. This sequence encodes CASSLSAGTSVVRADTQYF.

The V and J genes are TRBV10-2 and TRBJ2-7; no firm D call. V dropped 2 bases and J dropped 0 bases, with 8 bases sitting between them. The CDR3 runs to 14 residues. Looked up from germline, CDR1 is WSHSY and CDR2 is SAAADI. CDR3 coding DNA: TGCGCCAGCAGTGAGCGGGTCCTCTCCTACGAGCAGTACTTC. It encodes CASSERVLSYEQYF.

This clonotype occurred a few times. This CDR3 reads CASSLAGSTYEQYF. The CDR3 coding sequence is TGTGCCAGCAGTTTAGCCGGGTCAACCTACGAGCAGTACTTC. The V call is TRBV12-3 or TRBV12-4, the J call TRBJ2-7; D remains ambiguous. The CDR3 spans 14 residues. Trimming removed 0 bases at V and 2 bases at J, with 8 bases between.

This clonotype was counted at least ten times. The chain combines TRBV29-1 with TRBJ2-5; D is perhaps TRBD2 (5 bases). The CDR3 is 14 amino acids. CDR1 is SQVTM, CDR2 ANQGSEA, per germline. The V end was cut by 1 base, the J end by 0 bases, with 9 bases between. CDR3 sequence: CSVEVTDYQETQYF. CDR3 nucleotides: TGCAGCGTTGAAGTGACGGACTACCAAGAGACCCAGTACTTC.

As concerns this clonotype: A much larger clone sits a single nucleotide away, making a read error possible. This likely comes from a read error, as the CDR3 has no conserved phenylalanine or tryptophan at its end. The CDR3 is CASSLSWGYEQYL. CDR3 coding DNA: TGTGCCAGCAGCCTAAGTTGGGGCTACGAGCAGTACCTC. The chain combines TRBV5-6 with TRBJ2-7; D ambiguous. The CDR3 contains 13 residues. V lost 4 bases and J 3 bases, leaving 11 bases between the germline ends. Germline CDR1 and CDR2: SGHDT and YYEEEE.

This clonotype was seen more than once but under ten times. The rearrangement uses TRBV11-2 and TRBJ2-7; the D gene is possibly TRBD2 (6 bases). Per the germline V gene, CDR1 is SGHAT and CDR2 is FQNNGV. Trimming took 3 bases from V and 3 from J, leaving 9 bases between them. CDR3 length: 13 amino acids. In nucleotides, the CDR3 is TGTGCCAGCAGCTTCGCGACTAGCTACGAGCAGTACTTC. As protein: CASSFATSYEQYF.

The chain couples TRBV27 to TRBJ2-7; TRBD2 might be the D (6 bases). Looked up from germline, CDR1 is MNHEY and CDR2 is SMNVEV (reference sequence). The CDR3 contains 13 residues. The ends were cut back, 3 bases at V and 12 bases at J, with 18 bases in the middle. CDR3 amino acids: CASSFGTAGWVYF. For the CDR3, the DNA is TGTGCCAGCAGTTTCGGGACTGCGGGGTGGGTGTACTTC.

In this sample, this clonotype turned up many times. V gene TRBV7-8 combines with J gene TRBJ2-3; 7 bases fit TRBD2. The CDR3 runs to 15 residues. V shed 2 bases and J 0 bases; nucleotides not matched to a gene: 2. CDR1 SGHVS and CDR2 FQNEAQ come from the germline V gene. CDR3 in amino acids: CASSLPSGSTDTQYF. The CDR3 nucleotides are TGTGCCAGCAGCTTACCTAGCGGCAGCACAGATACGCAGTATTTT.